The 28 T cell receptor beta chains listed next were all sequenced from one sample in a study of blood T cell repertoires in COVID-19. Sequencing was performed with immunoSEQ multiplex PCR; in TCRdb, only in-frame clones are kept and a portion is missing. This table has approximately 130,000 clones, approximately 80% appearing once. Sequencing input: peripheral blood. All receptors derive from a human donor in a cohort sampled during active COVID-19.

V gene TRBV27 combines with J gene TRBJ2-6, with 9 bases lining up with TRBD1. Germline assignment: CDR1 MNHEY and CDR2 SMNVEV (reference sequence). V lost 2 bases, J lost 2 bases, and 16 bases stayed unmatched. The length of the CDR3 is 21 residues. In DNA, the CDR3 is TGTGCCAGCAGTTTAGGCGGGACAGGGTTTTTCGGAGGTCCTGGGGCCAACGTCCTGACTTTC. Translation gives CASSLGGTGFFGGPGANVLTF.

The J gene is TRBJ1-2, the V gene TRBV27; D unresolved. Between the trimmed V and J ends, which lost 7 bases and 3 bases, there was a span of 15 bases. The CDR3 totals 14 residues. Germline V gene data show CDR1 as MNHEY and CDR2 as SMNVEV (reference sequence). CDR3 in DNA: TGTGCCAGCAATCGTACGTCGGTGGACTATGGCTACACCTTC. Encoded protein: CASNRTSVDYGYTF.

Turning to this clone: This sample includes further DNA sequences coding for the same CDR3. The rearrangement links TRBV6-2 or TRBV6-3 to TRBJ2-4; tentatively, D is TRBD2 (7 bases). Germline-derived CDR1 and CDR2 are MNHEY and SVGEGT. CDR3 length: 16 amino acids. With 4 bases removed from V and 0 bases from J, the gap between germline ends came to 13 bases. The CDR3 loop reads CASSSGGALAKNIQYF. CDR3 in DNA: TGTGCCAGCAGTTCTGGGGGGGCACTAGCCAAAAACATTCAGTACTTC.

The chain couples TRBV7-9 to TRBJ1-2; D is ambiguous. The V end lost 1 base, the J end lost 7 bases, and 7 bases lay between the germline ends. The germline V gene encodes CDR1 SEHNR and CDR2 FQNEAQ (reference sequence). The CDR3 consists of 12 residues. In DNA form, the CDR3 reads TGTGCCAGCAGCTTAGGGCGGGGTGGCTACACCTTC. Protein product: CASSLGRGGYTF.

This clone was picked up one time. The gene calls are TRBV5-1 and TRBJ2-1; D may be TRBD2 (5 bases). The CDR3 sequence is 13 residues long. The germline gives CDR1 SGHRS, CDR2 YFSETQ. Trimming stripped 9 bases from V and 6 bases from J, with 16 bases between. Written as DNA, the CDR3 is TGCGCCACCCATCGAGCGGAGACCAATGAGCAGTTCTTC. Its protein is CATHRAETNEQFF. Full variable domain (missing parts from reference TRBV5-1 and TRBJ2-1): KAGVTQTPRYLIKTRGQQVTLSCSPISGHRSVSWYQQTPGQGLQFLFEYFSETQRNKGNFPGRFSGRQFSNSRSEMNVSTLELGDSALYLCATHRAETNEQFFGPGTRLTVL.

V gene TRBV28 combines with J gene TRBJ2-1; D perhaps matches TRBD2 (5 bases). The V gene lost 5 bases and the J gene lost 7 bases, with 15 bases spanning the gap. The CDR3 consists of 14 residues. Looked up from germline, CDR1 is MDHEN and CDR2 is SYDVKM. This CDR3 is CASSQGLSRNEQFF. CDR3 DNA: TGTGCCAGCAGTCAAGGACTTTCGAGGAATGAGCAGTTCTTC.

The table lists this clone with a count of one. V is TRBV3-1 (or the pseudogene TRBV3-2) and J is TRBJ1-1; D not resolved. The CDR3 consists of 14 residues. CDR1 and CDR2 (germline): LGHDT, YNNKEL (reference sequence). Between the trimmed V and J ends, which lost 3 bases and 5 bases, there was a span of 13 bases. For the CDR3, the DNA is TGTGCCAGCAGCCAGTGCATTCCGGGGACTGAAGCTTTCTTT. Residues: CASSQCIPGTEAFF.

J is TRBJ2-3 and V is TRBV28, with D unclear. Germline CDR1 is MDHEN and CDR2 is SYDVKM. CDR3 size: 13 residues. The V end lost 6 bases, the J end lost 0 bases, and 7 bases lay between the germline ends. DNA for the CDR3: TGTGCCAGCAGGTCTACTAGCACAGATACGCAGTATTTT. It is translated as CASRSTSTDTQYF.

The rearrangement links TRBV4-2 to TRBJ1-1; tentatively, D is TRBD1 (5 bases). CDR3 length equals 15 residues. Trimming cost V 1 base and J 4 bases, with 13 bases left between them. From germline, CDR1 is LGHNA and CDR2 YNFKEQ. Here the CDR3 DNA reads TGTGCCAGCAGCCAAGTTGGGGGGGGAACCACTGAAGCTTTCTTT. Protein sequence: CASSQVGGGTTEAFF.

The table lists this clone with a few counts. The CDR3 region is CASSLRGGGPNEQFF. The CDR3 DNA follows: TGTGCCAGCAGCTTGAGGGGCGGGGGGCCCAATGAGCAGTTCTTC. The chain has TRBV7-9 and TRBJ2-1; 8 bases fit TRBD2. The germline V gene encodes CDR1 SEHNR and CDR2 FQNEAQ (reference sequence). This CDR3 is 15 amino acids long. With V trimmed by 3 bases and J by 6 bases, 7 bases remained unmatched.

The chain employs TRBV19 and TRBJ2-7; tentative D call: TRBD1 (5 bases). V lost 1 base and J 3 bases, leaving 10 bases between the germline ends. Germline assignment: CDR1 LNHDA and CDR2 SQIVND (reference sequence). This CDR3 is 14 amino acids long. The CDR3 protein is CASSIGSGNYEQYF. The DNA of the CDR3 is TGTGCCAGTAGTATAGGGTCAGGGAACTACGAGCAGTACTTC.

The chain is built from TRBV20-1 and TRBJ2-3; TRBD2 aligns across 7 bases. CDR1 DFQATT and CDR2 SNEGSKA come from the germline V gene (reference sequence). This CDR3 region has 15 residues. Losses at the gene ends were 3 bases for V and 0 bases for J; bases not matched to a gene: 6. CDR3 residues: CSASTPSGSTDTQYF. CDR3 DNA: TGCAGTGCTAGTACGCCTAGCGGAAGCACAGATACGCAGTATTTT.

The genes are TRBV7-3 and TRBJ2-5, with TRBD2 matching over 9 bases. This CDR3 is built from 16 residues. J gave up 2 bases and V 0 bases, and 4 bases lay outside the gene matches. The germline gives CDR1 SGHTA, CDR2 FQGTGA. CDR3 amino acids: CASSLTVGLAQETQYF. The CDR3 DNA reads TGTGCCAGCAGCTTAACAGTCGGACTAGCGCAAGAGACCCAGTACTTC.

The gene calls are TRBV28 and TRBJ2-5; TRBD2 agrees at 9 bases. The CDR3 sequence is 15 residues long. The V gene end was trimmed by 7 bases and the J gene end by 7 bases; junction bases not matched to a gene: 13. Per the germline V gene, CDR1 is MDHEN and CDR2 is SYDVKM. Written as DNA, the CDR3 is TGTGCCAGCATTAGTAGCGGGGGTGCCGGTTCGACCCAGTACTTC. This translates into CASISSGGAGSTQYF. Complete variable domain (other parts from reference TRBV28 and TRBJ2-5): DVKVTQSSRYLVKRTGEKVFLECVQDMDHENMFWYRQDPGLGLRLIYFSYDVKMKEKGDIPEGYSVSREKKERFSLILESASTNQTSMYLCASISSGGAGSTQYFGPGTRLLVL.

The CDR3 nucleotides read TGTGCCAGCAGCTTGGAGGGTGGAGGCAGGTTGAATGGCTACACCTTC. This translates into CASSLEGGGRLNGYTF. This chain uses TRBV5-4 with TRBJ1-2; D uncertain. The V and J ends lost 0 bases and 6 bases respectively, with 18 bases between them. The germline V gene encodes CDR1 SGHNT and CDR2 YYREEE (reference sequence). This CDR3 is 16 amino acids long.

This chain uses TRBV6-6 with TRBJ1-5, with D maybe TRBD1 (6 bases). Germline V CDR1 and CDR2: MNHNY, SVGAGI (reference sequence). The CDR3 runs to 15 residues. Trimming took off 7 bases at V and 6 bases at J, with 19 bases between the two ends. The CDR3: CASIGGLTGAQPQHF. DNA of the CDR3: TGTGCCAGCATCGGCGGGTTGACAGGAGCTCAGCCCCAGCATTTT.

This chain connects TRBV15 to TRBJ2-3, with TRBD1 matching 8 bases. Germline-derived CDR1 and CDR2 are LNHNV and YYDKDF (reference sequence). The CDR3 covers 14 residues. J gave up 4 bases and V 4 bases, and 4 bases lay outside the gene matches. CDR3 nucleotides: TGTGCCACCAGCATCCGGACAGGGTCAGATACGCAGTATTTT. It codes for CATSIRTGSDTQYF. Full variable domain (remainder filled in from reference TRBV15 and TRBJ2-3): DAMVIQNPRYQVTQFGKPVTLSCSQTLNHNVMYWYQQKSSQAPKLLFHYYDKDFNNEADTPDNFQSRRPNTSFCFLDIRSPGLGDTAMYLCATSIRTGSDTQYFGPGTRLTVL.

The chain employs TRBV9 and TRBJ1-6, with a tentative D call TRBD1 (6 bases). Trimming left V 0 bases short and J 9 bases short, with 10 bases between. The germline V gene encodes CDR1 SGDLS and CDR2 YYNGEE. The CDR3 consists of 14 residues. CDR3 sequence: CASSVAQGPSPLHF. CDR3 DNA: TGTGCCAGCAGCGTAGCACAGGGCCCTTCACCCCTCCACTTT.

The CDR3 nucleotides read TGCAGTGCTAGTTCCCTAGCGGGGGGCCGGGTACAAGAGACCCAGTACTTC. Translation: CSASSLAGGRVQETQYF. The chain uses TRBV20-1 and TRBJ2-5; 11 nucleotides align to TRBD2. Germline loops: CDR1 DFQATT, CDR2 SNEGSKA (reference sequence). The CDR3 is 17 amino acids. The V gene end was trimmed by 3 bases and the J gene end by 2 bases; junction bases not matched to a gene: 11.

The chain joins TRBV6-2 or TRBV6-3 to TRBJ2-3; TRBD2 aligns across 12 bases. This CDR3 region has 16 residues. The V segment lost 4 bases and the J segment 6 bases; nucleotides outside the gene matches: 8. Germline V lookup: CDR1 MNHEY, CDR2 SVGEGT. The CDR3 region has the DNA TGTGCCAGCAGTTCCCTAGCGGGGGGGCATTTCGATACGCAGTATTTT. Its translation is CASSSLAGGHFDTQYF.

The V gene is TRBV7-2, the J gene TRBJ2-2, with D tentatively TRBD1 (5 bases). Deletions cut 5 bases from V and 2 bases from J, with 12 bases between. The CDR3 extends over 15 amino acids. CDR1 SGHTA and CDR2 FQGNSA come from the germline V gene. The CDR3 DNA reads as TGTGCCAGCAGCCGCAGGGTGGTCAACACCGGGGAGCTGTTTTTT. Translating it yields CASSRRVVNTGELFF.

The V and J genes are TRBV5-4 and TRBJ2-2, with D maybe TRBD1 (6 bases). V lost 5 bases and J 4 bases, leaving 15 bases between the germline ends. The germline CDR1 and CDR2 sequences are SGHNT and YYREEE (reference sequence). The CDR3 sequence is 15 residues long. This chain's CDR3 is CASSFGQTITGELFF. In DNA, the CDR3 is TGTGCCAGCAGTTTTGGACAGACCATCACCGGGGAGCTGTTTTTT.

This clone has more than one count but fewer than ten. This chain uses TRBV3-1 (or the pseudogene TRBV3-2) with TRBJ1-6, with D perhaps TRBD1 (5 bases). Looked up from germline, CDR1 is LGHDT and CDR2 is YNNKEL (reference sequence). V lost 0 bases, J lost 9 bases, and 9 bases lay in between. This CDR3 spans 14 amino acids. The CDR3 coding sequence is TGTGCCAGCAGCCAAGAGGACACAGGTTCACCCCTCCACTTT. Translating gives CASSQEDTGSPLHF.

This clone was seen more than once but under ten times. The genes are TRBV7-9 and TRBJ1-3; TRBD1 might be the D (6 bases). This CDR3 region has 15 residues. Germline V CDR1 and CDR2: SEHNR, FQNEAQ (reference sequence). V lost 6 bases, J lost 0 bases, and 12 bases lay in between. For the CDR3, the DNA is TGTGCCAGCAGTCACGGACAGCACTCTGGAAACACCATATATTTT. Translating gives CASSHGQHSGNTIYF.

The DNA of the CDR3 is TGTGCCAGCAGCTGGGGGGATAGAAGGGGCAATGAAAAACTGTTTTTT. Translating it yields CASSWGDRRGNEKLFF. V and J are TRBV11-2 and TRBJ1-4, with D possibly matching TRBD1 (5 bases). The length of the CDR3 is 16 residues. V lost 4 bases to trimming and J lost 5 bases, with 17 bases between them. Per the germline V gene, CDR1 is SGHAT and CDR2 is FQNNGV. Looking up the rest from reference TRBV11-2 and TRBJ1-4 gives the full variable domain: EAGVAQSPRYKIIEKRQSVAFWCNPISGHATLYWYQQILGQGPKLLIQFQNNGVVDDSQLPKDRFSAERLKGVDSTLKIQPAKLEDSAVYLCASSWGDRRGNEKLFFGSGTQLSVL.

This clone occurred once. The chain employs TRBV9 and TRBJ1-1; possible D gene TRBD1, 5 bases. Germline assignment: CDR1 SGDLS and CDR2 YYNGEE. The CDR3 loop spans 15 amino acids. Trimming took 0 bases from V and 1 from J, leaving 10 bases between them. DNA for the CDR3: TGTGCCAGCAGCGTAGGGTGGGGCAGGAACACTGAAGCTTTCTTT. Translation gives CASSVGWGRNTEAFF.

V usage is TRBV5-4 and J usage is TRBJ1-1, with TRBD1 as a possible D gene (6 bases). The germline V gene encodes CDR1 SGHNT and CDR2 YYREEE (reference sequence). The V gene lost 0 bases and the J gene lost 3 bases, with 9 bases spanning the gap. The CDR3 length is 14 residues. This CDR3 is CASSLVDRDTEAFF. CDR3 coding DNA: TGTGCCAGCAGCTTGGTGGACAGAGACACTGAAGCTTTCTTT.

The chain carries TRBV19 and TRBJ1-1, with 9 bases identical to TRBD1. After removal of 6 bases from V and 1 base from J, the junction contained 9 bases not matched to a gene. This CDR3 has 16 residues. Germline loops: CDR1 LNHDA, CDR2 SQIVND (reference sequence). This CDR3 reads CASRYGTGRRNTEAFF. For the CDR3, the DNA is TGTGCCAGTAGATACGGGACAGGGAGAAGGAACACTGAAGCTTTCTTT.